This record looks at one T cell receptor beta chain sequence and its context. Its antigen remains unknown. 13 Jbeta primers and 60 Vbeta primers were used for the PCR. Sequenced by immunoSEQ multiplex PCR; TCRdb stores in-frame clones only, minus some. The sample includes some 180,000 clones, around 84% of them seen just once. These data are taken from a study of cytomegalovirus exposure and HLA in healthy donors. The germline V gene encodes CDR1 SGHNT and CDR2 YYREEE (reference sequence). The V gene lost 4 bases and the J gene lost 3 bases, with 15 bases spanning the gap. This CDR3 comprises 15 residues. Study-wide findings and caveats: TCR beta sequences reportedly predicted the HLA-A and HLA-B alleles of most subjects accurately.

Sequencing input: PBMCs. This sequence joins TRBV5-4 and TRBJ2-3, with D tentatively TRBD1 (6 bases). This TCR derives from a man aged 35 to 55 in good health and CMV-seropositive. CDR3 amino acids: CASSQEFRGTDTQYF. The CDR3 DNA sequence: TGTGCCAGCAGCCAAGAGTTCAGGGGTACAGATACGCAGTATTTT.